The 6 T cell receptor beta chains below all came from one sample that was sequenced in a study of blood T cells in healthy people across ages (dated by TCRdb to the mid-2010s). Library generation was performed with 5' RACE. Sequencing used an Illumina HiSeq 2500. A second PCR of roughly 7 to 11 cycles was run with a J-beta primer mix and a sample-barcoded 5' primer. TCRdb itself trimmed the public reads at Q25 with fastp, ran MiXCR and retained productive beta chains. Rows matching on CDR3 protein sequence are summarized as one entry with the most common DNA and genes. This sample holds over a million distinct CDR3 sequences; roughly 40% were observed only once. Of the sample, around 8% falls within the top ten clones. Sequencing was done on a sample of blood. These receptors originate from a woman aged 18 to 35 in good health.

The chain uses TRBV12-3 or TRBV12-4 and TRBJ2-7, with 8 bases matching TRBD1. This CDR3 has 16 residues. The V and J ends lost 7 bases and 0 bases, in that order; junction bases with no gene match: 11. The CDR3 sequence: CASTQRGGTGSYEQYF. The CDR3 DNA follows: TGTGCCAGCACCCAACGTGGGGGGACAGGCTCCTACGAGCAGTACTTC.

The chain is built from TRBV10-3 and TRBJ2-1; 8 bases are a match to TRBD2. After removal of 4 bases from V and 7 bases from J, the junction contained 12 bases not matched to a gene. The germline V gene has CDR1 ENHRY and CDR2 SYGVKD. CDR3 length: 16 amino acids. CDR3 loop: CAISAGMAGGGNEQFF. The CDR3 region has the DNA TGTGCCATCAGTGCCGGTATGGCGGGGGGCGGGAATGAGCAGTTCTTC.

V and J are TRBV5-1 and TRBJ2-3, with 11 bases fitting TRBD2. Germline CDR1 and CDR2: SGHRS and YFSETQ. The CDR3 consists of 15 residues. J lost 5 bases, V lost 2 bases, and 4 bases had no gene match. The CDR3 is CASSFSGGVKDTQYF. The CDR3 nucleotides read TGCGCCAGCAGCTTTAGCGGGGGGGTAAAAGATACGCAGTATTTT.

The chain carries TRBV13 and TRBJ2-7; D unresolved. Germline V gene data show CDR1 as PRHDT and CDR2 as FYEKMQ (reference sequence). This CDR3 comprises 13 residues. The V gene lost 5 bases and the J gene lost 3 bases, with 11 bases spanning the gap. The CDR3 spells CASSRTPVYEQYF. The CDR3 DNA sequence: TGTGCCAGCAGCCGGACCCCTGTCTACGAGCAGTACTTC. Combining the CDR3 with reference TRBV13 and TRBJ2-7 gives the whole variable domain AAGVIQSPRHLIKEKRETATLKCYPIPRHDTVYWYQQGPGQDPQFLISFYEKMQSDKGSIPDRFSAQQFSDYHSELNMSSLELGDSALYFCASSRTPVYEQYFGPGTRLTVT.

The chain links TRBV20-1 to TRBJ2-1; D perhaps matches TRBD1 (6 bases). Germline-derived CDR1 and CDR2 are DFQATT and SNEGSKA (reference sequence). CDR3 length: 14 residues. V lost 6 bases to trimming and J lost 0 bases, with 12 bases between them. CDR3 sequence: CSAGDKSSYNEQFF. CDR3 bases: TGCAGTGCAGGGGACAAGAGCTCCTACAATGAGCAGTTCTTC.

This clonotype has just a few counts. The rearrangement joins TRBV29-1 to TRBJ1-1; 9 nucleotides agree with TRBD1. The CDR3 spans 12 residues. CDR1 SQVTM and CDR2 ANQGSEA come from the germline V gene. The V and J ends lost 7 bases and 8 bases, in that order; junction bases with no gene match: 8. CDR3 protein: CSDKQGAGEAFF. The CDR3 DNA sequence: TGCAGCGACAAACAGGGGGCTGGGGAAGCTTTCTTT.